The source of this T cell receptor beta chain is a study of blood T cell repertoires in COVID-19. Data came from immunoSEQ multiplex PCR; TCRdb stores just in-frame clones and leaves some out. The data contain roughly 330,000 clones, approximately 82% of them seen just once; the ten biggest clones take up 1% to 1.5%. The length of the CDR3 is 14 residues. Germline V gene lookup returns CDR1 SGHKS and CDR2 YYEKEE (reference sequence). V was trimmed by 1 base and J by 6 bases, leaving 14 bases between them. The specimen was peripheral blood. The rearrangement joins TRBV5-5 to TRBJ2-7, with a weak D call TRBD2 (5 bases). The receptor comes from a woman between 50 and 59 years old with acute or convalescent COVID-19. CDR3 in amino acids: CASSLLRRGSEQYF. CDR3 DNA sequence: TGTGCCAGCAGCTTGCTCCGCCGGGGTTCCGAGCAGTACTTC.